This T cell receptor (beta chain) was sequenced in a study of blood T cell repertoires in COVID-19. The overall study: Sites in the United States, Italy and Spain provided acute and convalescent COVID-19 samples.

Germline V gives CDR1 WSHSY, CDR2 SAAADI. After removal of 3 bases from V and 1 base from J, the junction contained 5 bases not matched to a gene. The CDR3 is 17 residues long. Method: immunoSEQ multiplex PCR; TCRdb's copy keeps in-frame clones and lacks some. The data show 200,000 to 250,000 clones, with about 87% seen just once and roughly 3% held by the top ten. The sample consisted of peripheral blood. This sequence was found in a man aged 55 to 70 with acute or convalescent COVID-19. This sequence joins TRBV10-2 and TRBJ2-7, with 14 bases matching TRBD2. The CDR3 DNA reads as TGCGCCAGCAGTGACCCGGGACTAGCGGGGGTGTCCTACGAGCAGTACTTC. Protein product: CASSDPGLAGVSYEQYF.